This paragraph reports one TCR beta chain. Its target is unknown. These data originate in a study of shared clonotypes between healthy human individuals. Study-level background: The donor group consisted of two women and a few men, aged 18 to 49. Study findings and constraints: Sample collection involved blood only; tissue repertoires are likely different.

Investigators spread the genomic DNA of each subset evenly over several immunoSEQ plates. Unsorted PBMC contributed 300 ng DNA, 30,000 to 35,000 T cell genomes, to each replicate PCR. Only in-frame clones appear in the TCRdb table, and some are missing; sequencing was by immunoSEQ multiplex PCR. The table lists some 510,000 clones, about four fifths of them singletons. The sample comprised PBMCs. The origin of this receptor is a woman in her thirties or forties in good health. Some clones in this sample may be carry-over from other donors' samples.

The DNA of the CDR3 is TGTGCCAGCAGTAAACACGAGCAGTACTTC. Protein product: CASSKHEQYF. This chain joins TRBV28 and TRBJ2-7; unclear D gene. Trimming shortened V by 5 bases and J by 5 bases, and 4 bases separated the two germline ends. The CDR3 sequence is 10 residues long. Per the germline V gene, CDR1 is MDHEN and CDR2 is SYDVKM.